Shown below are 19 T cell receptor beta chains from a single sample sequenced in a study of cytomegalovirus exposure and HLA in healthy donors. Use of 60 Vbeta and 13 Jbeta primers characterized the PCR. The method was immunoSEQ multiplex PCR; TCRdb's version includes in-frame clones alone and lacks a portion of them. This table has over 90,000 clones, approximately 76% appearing once. The specimen sequenced was PBMCs. These receptors originate from an older woman in good health and CMV-seropositive.

The chain is built from TRBV2 and TRBJ1-6; the D is unclear. Trimming cost V 6 bases and J 0 bases, with 12 bases left between them. Germline CDR1 is SNHLY and CDR2 is FYNNEI. The CDR3 is made up of 16 amino acids. The CDR3 DNA reads TGTGCCAGCAGACCCGTCGAGGACTCCTATAATTCACCCCTCCACTTT. Residues: CASRPVEDSYNSPLHF.

The rearrangement joins TRBV9 to TRBJ2-5, with 7 positions matching TRBD2. CDR3 size: 13 residues. CDR1 and CDR2 (germline): SGDLS, YYNGEE. V was clipped by 7 bases and J by 5 bases; unmatched bases: 8. The CDR3 loop is CASARGVRETQYF. The CDR3 nucleotides read TGTGCCAGCGCCCGGGGGGTGAGGGAGACCCAGTACTTC.

V is TRBV18 and J is TRBJ1-2; D not certain. The CDR3 extends over 13 amino acids. Trimming stripped 3 bases from V and 4 bases from J, with 9 bases between. From germline, CDR1 is KGHSH and CDR2 LQKENI. CDR3 nucleotide sequence: TGTGCCAGCTCACCGGAGGTGAGCTATGGCTACACCTTC. Translation: CASSPEVSYGYTF.

The chain recombines TRBV19 with TRBJ2-6, with 10 bases that match TRBD1. Looked up from germline, CDR1 is LNHDA and CDR2 is SQIVND (reference sequence). The CDR3 has 18 residues. The trim removed 5 bases at V and 0 bases at J, leaving 7 bases unmatched. CDR3 residues: CASSARDRGSSGANVLTF. The CDR3 DNA is TGTGCCAGTAGTGCCCGGGACAGGGGATCCTCTGGGGCCAACGTCCTGACTTTC.

J is TRBJ2-1 and V is TRBV2, with D uncertain. CDR1 SNHLY and CDR2 FYNNEI come from the germline V gene. The CDR3 is 15 amino acids. The V end lost 6 bases, the J end lost 0 bases, and 12 bases lay between the germline ends. The CDR3 nucleotides read TGTGCCAGCAGAGACACGCCAAGCTCCTACAATGAGCAGTTCTTC. Translating it yields CASRDTPSSYNEQFF.

This clone was detected once. The chain carries TRBV30 and TRBJ1-1; tentatively, D is TRBD1 (5 bases). Germline V lookup: CDR1 GTSNPN, CDR2 SVGIG (reference sequence). The CDR3 extends over 14 amino acids. V was cut by 4 bases and J by 6 bases, with 18 bases left in between. The CDR3 sequence is CAWIVGVFGPEAFF. The CDR3 DNA sequence: TGTGCCTGGATCGTAGGGGTGTTTGGTCCTGAAGCTTTCTTT.

The chain is built from TRBV6-5 and TRBJ2-3, with 7 bases that match TRBD1. V gave up 4 bases and J gave up 4 bases; unmatched junction bases: 5. Per germline, CDR1 MNHEY and CDR2 SVGAGI. This CDR3 has 14 residues. The CDR3 sequence is CASSSTGFPDTQYF. In DNA, the CDR3 is TGTGCCAGCAGTTCGACAGGGTTCCCAGATACGCAGTATTTT.

This chain joins TRBV14 and TRBJ2-3; no clear D gene. The CDR3 sequence is 13 residues long. V gave up 5 bases and J gave up 3 bases, with 9 bases separating them. Germline CDR1 is SGHDN and CDR2 is FVKESK. In DNA form, the CDR3 reads TGTGCCAGCAGCTACTACGGTACAGATACGCAGTATTTT. Amino acid sequence: CASSYYGTDTQYF.

The chain is built from TRBV19 and TRBJ1-5; no firm D call. Germline V gene sequence: CDR1 LNHDA, CDR2 SQIVND (reference sequence). This CDR3 spans 14 amino acids. The V end was cut by 5 bases, the J end by 5 bases, with 13 bases between. CDR3 in DNA: TGTGCCAGTAGTCCCCAGAGAGGGCATCAGCCCCAGCATTTT. Amino acids: CASSPQRGHQPQHF.

The V and J genes are TRBV5-1 and TRBJ1-2; tentatively, D is TRBD1 (5 bases). This CDR3 spans 15 amino acids. Germline loops: CDR1 SGHRS, CDR2 YFSETQ. Trimming took off 0 bases at V and 3 bases at J, with 12 bases between the two ends. CDR3 coding DNA: TGCGCCAGCAGCTTGGCTTTAGGGGCAGACTATGGCTACACCTTC. The encoded protein is CASSLALGADYGYTF.

This chain links TRBV7-2 with TRBJ2-2; tentatively, D is TRBD2 (6 bases). The V and J ends lost 3 bases and 2 bases respectively, with 13 bases between them. CDR1 SGHTA and CDR2 FQGNSA come from the germline V gene. This CDR3 contains 16 residues. CDR3 nucleotides: TGTGCCAGCAGCTTGTTTCTTAGCGGAAACACCGGGGAGCTGTTTTTT. Translation gives CASSLFLSGNTGELFF.

The chain uses TRBV2 and TRBJ1-5; 8 bases line up with TRBD1. CDR1 and CDR2 (germline): SNHLY, FYNNEI. The V and J ends lost 6 bases and 2 bases, in that order; junction bases with no gene match: 3. The CDR3 loop spans 14 amino acids. The CDR3 here is CASSAGQGNQPQHF. CDR3 bases: TGTGCCAGCAGCGCGGGACAGGGCAATCAGCCCCAGCATTTT. Combining the CDR3 with reference TRBV2 and TRBJ1-5 gives the whole variable domain EPEVTQTPSHQVTQMGQEVILRCVPISNHLYFYWYRQILGQKVEFLVSFYNNEISEKSEIFDDQFSVERPDGSNFTLKIRSTKLEDSAMYFCASSAGQGNQPQHFGDGTRLSIL.

J is TRBJ2-7 and V is TRBV11-2, with 7 bases lining up with TRBD2. The CDR3 runs 15 residues. V lost 4 bases, J lost 1 base, and 7 bases stayed unmatched. Germline-derived CDR1 and CDR2 are SGHAT and FQNNGV. In DNA, the CDR3 is TGTGCCAGCAGCTCATACCGCGGGAGATCCTACGAGCAGTACTTC. Its translation: CASSSYRGRSYEQYF.

This clone was seen a handful of times. The chain is built from TRBV4-1 and TRBJ1-4; no firm D call. The CDR3 has 15 amino acids. V shed 0 bases and J shed 7 bases, with 12 bases lying between them. Per the germline V gene, CDR1 is MGHRA and CDR2 is YSYEKL. The CDR3 nucleotides read TGCGCCAGCAGCCAAGATTCCAGGATAAGTGAAAAACTGTTTTTT. Protein: CASSQDSRISEKLFF.

Points on this clone: One end of the junction is discordant with germline, which a read error may explain. The chain recombines TRBV5-6 with TRBJ1-5; D not resolved. CDR1 is SGHDT, CDR2 YYEEEE, per germline. The CDR3 loop spans 17 amino acids. DNA for the CDR3: TGTGCCAGCAGCTTCTCCTGGGAGGTAGTAGGCAATCAGCCCCAGCGTTTT. Protein product: CASSFSWEVVGNQPQRF.

This sequence joins TRBV27 and TRBJ2-6; D is perhaps TRBD1 (5 bases). V lost 5 bases and J 4 bases, leaving 21 bases between the germline ends. CDR3 length: 18 amino acids. Germline-derived CDR1 and CDR2 are MNHEY and SMNVEV (reference sequence). The chain's CDR3 is CASSPGPRTGRGANVLTF. In DNA, the CDR3 is TGTGCCAGCAGTCCAGGACCCCGCACAGGCCGGGGGGCCAACGTCCTGACTTTC.

The chain couples TRBV18 to TRBJ1-1; unclear D gene. CDR1 KGHSH and CDR2 LQKENI come from the germline V gene. The CDR3 has 17 residues. The V end lost 3 bases, the J end lost 1 base, and 18 bases lay between the germline ends. The CDR3 loop reads CASSPRLGSAGNTEAFF. The DNA of the CDR3 is TGTGCCAGCTCACCCAGGCTGGGTTCAGCAGGGAACACTGAAGCTTTCTTT.

V gene TRBV5-1 combines with J gene TRBJ1-5, with TRBD1 as a possible D gene (5 bases). The V gene lost 4 bases and the J gene lost 7 bases, with 15 bases spanning the gap. This CDR3 contains 14 residues. Germline CDR1 is SGHRS and CDR2 is YFSETQ. The CDR3 DNA sequence: TGCGCCAGCAGCCCGGCAGGGCCGGAGCAGCCCCAGCATTTT. The encoded protein is CASSPAGPEQPQHF.

With respect to this clone: The germline gene is not matched at one end of the junction; a read error may be the cause. The chain carries TRBV30 and TRBJ1-2; 7 bases are a match to TRBD1. CDR1 GTSNPN and CDR2 SVGIG come from the germline V gene (reference sequence). This CDR3 spans 12 amino acids. Here the CDR3 reads CAWDLTLGTANF. The CDR3 DNA is TGTGCCTGGGACTTGACCCTCGGGACAGCCAACTTC.